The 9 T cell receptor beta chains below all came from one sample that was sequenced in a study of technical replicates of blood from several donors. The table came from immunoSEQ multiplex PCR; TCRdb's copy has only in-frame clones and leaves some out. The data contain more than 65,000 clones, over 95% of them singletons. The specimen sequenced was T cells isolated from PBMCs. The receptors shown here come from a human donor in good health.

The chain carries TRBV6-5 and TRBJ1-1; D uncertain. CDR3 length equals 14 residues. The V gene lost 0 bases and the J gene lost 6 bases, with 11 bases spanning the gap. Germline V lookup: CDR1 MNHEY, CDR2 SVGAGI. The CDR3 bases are TGTGCCAGCAGTTACTCCCCCCCGGGGTCTGAAGCTTTCTTT. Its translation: CASSYSPPGSEAFF.

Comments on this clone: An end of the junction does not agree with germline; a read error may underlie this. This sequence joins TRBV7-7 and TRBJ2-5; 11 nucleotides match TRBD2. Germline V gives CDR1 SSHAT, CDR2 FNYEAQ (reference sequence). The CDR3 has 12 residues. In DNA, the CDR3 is TGTGCTAGCAGCCTAGCGGGAGGGACCCAGTACTTC. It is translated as CASSLAGGTQYF.

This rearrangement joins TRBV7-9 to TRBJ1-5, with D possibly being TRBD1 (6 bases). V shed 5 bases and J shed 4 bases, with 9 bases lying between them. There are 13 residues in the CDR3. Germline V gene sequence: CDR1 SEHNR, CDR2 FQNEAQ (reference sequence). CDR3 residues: CASSTGQNQPQHF. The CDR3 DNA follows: TGTGCCAGCAGCACCGGACAGAATCAGCCCCAGCATTTT.

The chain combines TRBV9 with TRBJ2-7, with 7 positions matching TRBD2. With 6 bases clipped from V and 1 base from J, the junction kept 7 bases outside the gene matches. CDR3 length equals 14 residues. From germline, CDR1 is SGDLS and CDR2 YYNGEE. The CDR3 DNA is TGTGCCAGCACCCGGGGGGACTCGTCCTACGAGCAGTACTTC. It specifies CASTRGDSSYEQYF.

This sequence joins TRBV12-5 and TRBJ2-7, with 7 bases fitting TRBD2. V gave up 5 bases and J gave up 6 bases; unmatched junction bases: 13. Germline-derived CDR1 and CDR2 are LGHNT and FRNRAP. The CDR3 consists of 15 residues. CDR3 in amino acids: CASGRGMAGDAEQYF. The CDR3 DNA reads TGTGCTAGTGGTCGTGGTATGGCGGGAGATGCCGAGCAGTACTTC.

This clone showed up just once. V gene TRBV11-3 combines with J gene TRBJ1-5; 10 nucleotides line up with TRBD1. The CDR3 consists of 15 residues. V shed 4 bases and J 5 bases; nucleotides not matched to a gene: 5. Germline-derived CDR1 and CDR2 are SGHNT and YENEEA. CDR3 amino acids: CASSWADRGHQPQHF. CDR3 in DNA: TGTGCCAGCAGCTGGGCCGACAGGGGGCATCAGCCCCAGCATTTT.

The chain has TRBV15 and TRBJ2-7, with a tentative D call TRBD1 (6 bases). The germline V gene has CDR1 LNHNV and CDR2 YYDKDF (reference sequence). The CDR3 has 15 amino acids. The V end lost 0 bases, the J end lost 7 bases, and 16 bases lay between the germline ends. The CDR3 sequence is CATSRDYERRGEQYF. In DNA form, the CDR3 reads TGTGCCACCAGCAGAGATTATGAGAGAAGGGGGGAGCAGTACTTC.

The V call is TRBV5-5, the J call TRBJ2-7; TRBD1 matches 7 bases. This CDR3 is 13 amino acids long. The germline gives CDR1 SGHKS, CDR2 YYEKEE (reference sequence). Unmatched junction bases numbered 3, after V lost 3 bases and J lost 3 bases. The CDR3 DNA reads TGTGCCAGCAGCTCGGGACAGTTCTACGAGCAGTACTTC. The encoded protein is CASSSGQFYEQYF.

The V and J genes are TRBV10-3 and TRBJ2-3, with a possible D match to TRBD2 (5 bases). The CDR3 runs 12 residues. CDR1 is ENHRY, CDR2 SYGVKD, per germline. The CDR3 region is CAASGGTDTQYF. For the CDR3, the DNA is TGTGCTGCCAGCGGTGGCACAGATACGCAGTATTTT.